This T cell receptor beta chain appears in the sequencing data of a study of CXCR3-negative and CXCR3-positive naive CD8 T cells. General study findings and limits: CXCR3-positive naive cells carried more hydrophobic TRB CDR3s than CXCR3-negative ones.

About this clonotype: Its cognate antigen is unknown.

The CDR3 extends over 14 amino acids. UMI-tagged TRB cDNA libraries were built via 5' RACE. TCRdb derives one entry per CDR3 protein from the 5' RACE reads, leaving out DNA. This sample's clone table lists about 130,000 distinct CDR3 sequences. The sample taken for sequencing was naive CXCR3+ CD8+ T cells from blood. Specified subset: CD45RO-CCR7+CD27+CD95- naive CD8+ T cells expressing CXCR3 (TNR3+). This sequence originates from a human donor in good health. Some clones in this sample may be carry-over from other donors' samples. The chain is built from TRBV12-3 or TRBV12-4 and TRBJ2-7; the TCRdb D gene call, TRBD2, has no DNA to confirm it. CDR3: CASSFPSVSHEQYF.